This TCR beta chain was sequenced for a study of T-cell reconstitution after alpha-beta-depleted transplantation in children. Using unique molecular identifiers, the investigators prepared the TCRbeta library. TCRdb processed the PCR reads anew with MiXCR; each CDR3 protein has one entry. The profile shows hundreds of thousands of distinct CDR3 sequences, roughly 15% of them singletons. V gave up 6 bases and J gave up 6 bases; unmatched junction bases: 12. Germline-derived CDR1 and CDR2 are MNHEY and SMNVEV (reference sequence). The CDR3 length is 15 residues. The chain is built from TRBV27 and TRBJ2-7; 9 bases are a match to TRBD1. This sequence was found in a male patient between 10 and 17 years old who had a stem cell transplant for acute lymphoblastic leukemia, so the T cells may come from the graft donor. The sequences come from PBMCs, mostly from graft donor cells, collected 360 days after TCRalphabeta/CD19-depleted stem cell transplant. The CDR3 nucleotides read TGTGCCAGCAGGCAAACCGGGACAGGGTCCCGCGAGCAGTACTTC. Translating it yields CASRQTGTGSREQYF.